The sequence of this TCR beta chain was determined in a study of CD8 T cells in Susac syndrome. The CDR3 contains 17 residues. V lost 5 bases, J lost 2 bases, and 18 bases stayed unmatched. The germline V gene encodes CDR1 GTSNPN and CDR2 SVGIG (reference sequence). An input of about 0.45 to 1 ug of RNA was subjected to reverse transcription using random hexamers. A multiplex approach, immunoSEQ multiplex PCR, amplified TCR beta CDR3 across 54 Vbeta and 13 Jbeta. TCRdb reprocessed the immunoSEQ multiplex PCR reads via MiXCR and lists one record per CDR3 protein. The sample yields some 110,000 distinct CDR3 sequences, 90% to 95% seen once.

Sequencing used CD4+ T cells from PBMCs. The chain carries TRBV30 and TRBJ2-7; 7 bases match TRBD1. The receptor comes from a human donor in good health. CDR3 nucleotides: TGTGCCTGGTTCCCGCTCCCAAGACAGGGTAGTGCCTACGAGCAGTACTTC. Translating it yields CAWFPLPRQGSAYEQYF.